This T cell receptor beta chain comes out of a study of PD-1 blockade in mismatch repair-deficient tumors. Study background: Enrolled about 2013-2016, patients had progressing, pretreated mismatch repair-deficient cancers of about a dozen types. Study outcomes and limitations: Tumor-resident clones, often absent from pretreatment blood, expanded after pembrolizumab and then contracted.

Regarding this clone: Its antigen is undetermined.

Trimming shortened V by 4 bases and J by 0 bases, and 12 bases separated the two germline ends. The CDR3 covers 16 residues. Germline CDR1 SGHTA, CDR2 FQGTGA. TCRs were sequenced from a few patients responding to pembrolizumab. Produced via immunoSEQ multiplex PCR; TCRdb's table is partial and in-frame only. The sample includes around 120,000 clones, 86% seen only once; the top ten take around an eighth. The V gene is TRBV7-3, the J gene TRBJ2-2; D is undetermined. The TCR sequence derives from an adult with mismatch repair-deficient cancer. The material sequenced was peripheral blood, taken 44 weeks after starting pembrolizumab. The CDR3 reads CASSSQPSPNTGELFF. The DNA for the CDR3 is TGTGCCAGCAGCTCACAGCCGTCACCGAACACCGGGGAGCTGTTTTTT.